This TCR beta chain was sequenced during a study of radiotherapy plus CTLA-4 blockade in lung cancer. Study as a whole: Objective responses occurred in around 20% of patients; around 28% had disease control. Study observations and caveats: Blood-borne expansion of tumor-derived TCR clones followed radiotherapy plus ipilimumab. It was early blood T cell clone dynamics, with interferon-beta, that reportedly best predicted response.

Germline CDR1 is SGHTS and CDR2 is YDEGEE. CDR3 size: 16 residues. Trimming at V came to 4 bases and at J to 2 bases, leaving 8 bases not matched to a gene. Comments on this clone: What it binds is unknown.

Receiving focal radiation plus CTLA-4 blockade with ipilimumab were patients who had chemo-refractory metastatic non-small-cell lung cancer. Clones were sequenced by immunoSEQ multiplex PCR, and TCRdb holds only the in-frame ones, with some missing. Seen here are approximately 75,000 clones, roughly three quarters observed once, and the top ten hold 7.1%. This clonotype was obtained from a human donor with non-small cell lung cancer who had a complete response to radiotherapy plus ipilimumab. The gene calls are TRBV5-8 and TRBJ2-2, with 7 positions matching TRBD1. The sample in question was peripheral blood, obtained from a patient treated with radiotherapy plus ipilimumab. The CDR3 coding sequence is TGTGCCAGCAGCGGAGCAGGGGGTTCTAACACCGGGGAGCTGTTTTTT. Protein product: CASSGAGGSNTGELFF.